The subject of this entry is one TCR beta chain. Its ends do not fully match the called genes, so a read error is possible. This specimen comes from a study of blood T cells in healthy people across ages. The use of a sample-barcoded 5' primer and a J-beta primer mix characterized a second PCR of 7 to 11 cycles. Tagging of each cDNA molecule was performed by a template-switch adaptor with 12 random nucleotides. TCRdb fed the 5' RACE reads into MiXCR, producing one record per CDR3 protein. The sample lists 1.5 million to 2 million distinct CDR3 sequences, roughly 27% seen once, with less than 9.5% in the top ten. Healthy Caucasian individuals from Russia aged about 6 to 100 were enrolled as donors. The germline V gene encodes CDR1 SGHNT and CDR2 YYREEE (reference sequence). The CDR3 runs to 14 residues.

The source material was blood. The chain couples TRBV5-4 to TRBJ2-5, with 9 bases fitting TRBD2. The origin of this receptor is a woman aged 25 to 39 in good health. CDR3 protein: CAGSLRLAVETQYF. The DNA of the CDR3 is TGTGCCGGCAGCTTAAGACTAGCGGTAGAGACCCAGTACTTC.